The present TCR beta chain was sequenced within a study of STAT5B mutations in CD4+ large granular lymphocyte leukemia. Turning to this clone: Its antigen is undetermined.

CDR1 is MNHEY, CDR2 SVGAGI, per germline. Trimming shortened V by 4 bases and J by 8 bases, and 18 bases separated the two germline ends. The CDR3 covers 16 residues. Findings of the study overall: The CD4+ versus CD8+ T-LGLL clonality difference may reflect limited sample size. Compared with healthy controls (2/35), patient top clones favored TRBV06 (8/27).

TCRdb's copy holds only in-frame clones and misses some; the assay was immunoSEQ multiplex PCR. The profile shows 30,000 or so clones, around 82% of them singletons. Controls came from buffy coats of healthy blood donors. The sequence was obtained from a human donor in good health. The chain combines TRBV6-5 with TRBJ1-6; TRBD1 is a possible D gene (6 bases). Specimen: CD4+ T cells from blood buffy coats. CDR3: CASSFSSQGSDSPLHF. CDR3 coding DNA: TGTGCCAGCAGTTTCTCCTCACAGGGATCGGATTCACCCCTCCACTTT.